A single sample gave rise to the 20 T cell receptor beta chains below, sequenced in a study of blood T cell repertoires in COVID-19. Profiled with immunoSEQ multiplex PCR; TCRdb holds only in-frame clones, not every one. The data show fewer than 300,000 clones, about 80% seen once. Sequencing input: peripheral blood. The receptors shown here come from a human donor in a cohort sampled during active COVID-19.

The V gene is TRBV7-2, the J gene TRBJ2-3, with D perhaps matching TRBD2 (6 bases). Germline CDR1 SGHTA, CDR2 FQGNSA. This CDR3 is built from 17 residues. V lost 1 base and J 3 bases, leaving 17 bases between the germline ends. CDR3 nucleotides: TGTGCCAGCAGCTTAGGCCCCGCGGGGCTAACGACAGATACGCAGTATTTT. It translates to CASSLGPAGLTTDTQYF.

This clone turned up a few times. The chain links TRBV7-2 to TRBJ2-3; TRBD2 agrees at 7 bases. V lost 1 base to trimming and J lost 1 base; unmatched junction nucleotides: 5. CDR3 length: 16 residues. Germline V gives CDR1 SGHTA, CDR2 FQGNSA. The CDR3 reads CASSLGFAGGTDTQYF. Here the CDR3 DNA reads TGTGCCAGCAGCTTAGGGTTCGCGGGAGGCACAGATACGCAGTATTTT. Filled out from reference TRBV7-2 and TRBJ2-3, the complete variable domain reads GAGVSQSPSNKVTEKGKDVELRCDPISGHTALYWYRQSLGQGLEFLIYFQGNSAPDKSGLPSDRFSAERTGGSVSTLTIQRTQQEDSAVYLCASSLGFAGGTDTQYFGPGTRLTVL.

The chain recombines TRBV9 with TRBJ2-3; TRBD2 matches 11 bases. The junction had 7 bases not matched to a gene; V was cut back by 5 bases and J by 2 bases. The CDR3 loop spans 16 amino acids. Germline CDR1 reads SGDLS; CDR2 reads YYNGEE. The CDR3 bases are TGTGCCAGCAGTAAGACTAGCGGGACAACCACAGATACGCAGTATTTT. This encodes CASSKTSGTTTDTQYF.

The V gene is TRBV19, the J gene TRBJ2-7; D gene ambiguous. The germline V and J ends were trimmed by 2 bases and 3 bases, with 11 bases remaining between them. CDR1 is LNHDA and CDR2 is SQIVND in the germline V gene (reference sequence). This CDR3 comprises 14 residues. The CDR3 loop is CASSIRSSLYEQYF. CDR3 nucleotides: TGTGCCAGTAGTATAAGGAGTTCTCTCTACGAGCAGTACTTC.

This clone was observed a few times. The rearrangement joins TRBV5-1 to TRBJ2-7; D is perhaps TRBD2 (5 bases). Trimming shortened V by 0 bases and J by 3 bases, and 13 bases separated the two germline ends. The CDR3 sequence is 15 residues long. Per the germline V gene, CDR1 is SGHRS and CDR2 is YFSETQ. The CDR3 coding sequence is TGCGCCAGCAGCTTGGATACGGGATCCAGCTACGAGCAGTACTTC. This sequence encodes CASSLDTGSSYEQYF.

Comment on this clone: Other DNA sequences within the sample encode an identical CDR3. This chain connects TRBV18 to TRBJ2-5; a weak D match, TRBD1 (6 bases). Trimming stripped 3 bases from V and 2 bases from J, with 7 bases between. Germline V gene sequence: CDR1 KGHSH, CDR2 LQKENI. The CDR3 covers 13 residues. The CDR3 sequence is CASSPQGQETQYF. DNA of the CDR3: TGTGCCAGCTCACCCCAGGGGCAAGAGACCCAGTACTTC.

This chain uses TRBV3-1 (or the pseudogene TRBV3-2) with TRBJ2-5, with 8 nucleotides matching TRBD1. The CDR3 is 20 amino acids. Germline CDR1 reads LGHDT; CDR2 reads YNNKEL (reference sequence). V was pared by 4 bases and J by 5 bases, with 24 bases of the junction left unmatched. This CDR3 is CASSPLVVGVQGASWETQYF. CDR3 bases: TGTGCCAGCAGCCCGCTTGTTGTTGGTGTGCAGGGGGCATCATGGGAGACCCAGTACTTC.

This chain joins TRBV28 and TRBJ1-2, with D perhaps TRBD1 (6 bases). Deletions cut 8 bases from V and 5 bases from J, with 12 bases between. Per the germline V gene, CDR1 is MDHEN and CDR2 is SYDVKM. The CDR3 covers 12 residues. DNA for the CDR3: TGTGCCAGCTACAGGGTGGGGTATGGCTACACCTTC. Translating it yields CASYRVGYGYTF.

This clone was seen only once. The chain links TRBV18 to TRBJ1-1; 9 positions agree with TRBD1. The V segment lost 1 base and the J segment 4 bases; nucleotides outside the gene matches: 13. The germline V gene has CDR1 KGHSH and CDR2 LQKENI. The CDR3 is 18 residues long. CDR3 residues: CASSPRSSPGQGLTEAFF. For the CDR3, the DNA is TGTGCCAGCTCACCACGCTCTAGCCCGGGACAGGGCCTCACTGAAGCTTTCTTT.

On this clone: The junction does not match germline at one end; this may be a read error. The chain recombines TRBV7-7 with TRBJ2-2; 10 bases are a match to TRBD2. CDR3 length: 15 residues. Germline lookup yields CDR1 SSHAT and CDR2 FNYEAQ (reference sequence). The CDR3 sequence: CASSLSGGVTGELFF. The DNA of the CDR3 is TGTGCTAGCAGCTTGAGCGGGGGGGTCACCGGGGAGCTGTTTTTT.

The CDR3 loop reads CASSIDQGSTEAFF. DNA for the CDR3: TGTGCCAGTAGTATAGACCAGGGAAGCACTGAAGCTTTCTTT. This chain connects TRBV19 to TRBJ1-1; D might be TRBD1 (5 bases). Germline CDR1 reads LNHDA; CDR2 reads SQIVND (reference sequence). CDR3 length: 14 amino acids. The germline V and J ends were trimmed by 0 bases and 4 bases, with 9 bases remaining between them. The full variable domain, in which reference TRBV19 and TRBJ1-1 provide the parts outside the CDR3, is DGGITQSPKYLFRKEGQNVTLSCEQNLNHDAMYWYRQDPGQGLRLIYYSQIVNDFQKGDIAEGYSVSREKKESFPLTVTSAQKNPTAFYLCASSIDQGSTEAFFGQGTRLTVV.

The J gene is TRBJ2-7, the V gene TRBV15; D gene ambiguous. V was pared by 8 bases and J by 3 bases, with 14 bases between. CDR3 length equals 13 residues. CDR1 is LNHNV and CDR2 is YYDKDF in the germline V gene (reference sequence). The CDR3 DNA sequence: TGTGCCACCTCCGGAGAGATCAACTACGAGCAGTACTTC. Translation gives CATSGEINYEQYF.

This chain uses TRBV5-1 with TRBJ2-3; 10 positions agree with TRBD2. V dropped 0 bases and J dropped 4; count of bases not matched to a gene: 11. CDR1 SGHRS and CDR2 YFSETQ come from the germline V gene. The CDR3 contains 18 residues. CDR3 in DNA: TGCGCCAGCAGCTTGGTTCTAGCGGGAGTCGGTTGGGCAGATACGCAGTATTTT. Translating gives CASSLVLAGVGWADTQYF.

This chain links TRBV11-2 with TRBJ2-7; 10 nucleotides align to TRBD1. Germline CDR1 SGHAT, CDR2 FQNNGV. This CDR3 is built from 14 residues. V lost 4 bases and J lost 1; bases outside the gene matches: 1. The CDR3 is CASSSDRGSYEQYF. The CDR3 DNA reads TGTGCCAGCAGCTCGGACAGGGGGTCCTACGAGCAGTACTTC.

The rearrangement joins TRBV4-3 to TRBJ2-1; TRBD2 aligns across 8 bases. The CDR3 runs 17 residues. CDR1 and CDR2 (germline): LGHNA, YSLEER. The trim removed 0 bases at V and 6 bases at J, leaving 10 bases unmatched. This chain's CDR3 is CASSQDVAGGRPNEQFF. CDR3 in DNA: TGCGCCAGCAGCCAAGATGTGGCGGGGGGACGACCCAATGAGCAGTTCTTC.

The chain recombines TRBV7-8 with TRBJ1-6; D not resolved. Germline lookup yields CDR1 SGHVS and CDR2 FQNEAQ. The CDR3 sequence is 15 residues long. Trimming stripped 2 bases from V and 8 bases from J, with 13 bases between. CDR3 amino acids: CASSLSFGRDSPLHF. In DNA, the CDR3 is TGTGCCAGCAGCTTAAGTTTTGGGCGGGATTCACCCCTCCACTTT.

The V and J genes are TRBV5-6 and TRBJ1-1; a weak D match, TRBD1 (6 bases). CDR1 and CDR2 (germline): SGHDT, YYEEEE. With 5 bases removed from V and 4 bases from J, the gap between germline ends came to 18 bases. The CDR3 has 15 amino acids. DNA for the CDR3: TGTGCCAGCAGAACGAACAGGGATAGGTTCACTGAAGCTTTCTTT. It yields the protein CASRTNRDRFTEAFF.

The gene calls are TRBV6-5 and TRBJ1-2, with 9 bases matching TRBD1. The CDR3 length is 15 residues. Unmatched junction bases numbered 13, after V lost 8 bases and J lost 6 bases. CDR1 and CDR2 (germline): MNHEY, SVGAGI. CDR3: CASGYPPGQGNGYTF. The CDR3 coding sequence is TGTGCCAGCGGATACCCTCCGGGACAGGGAAATGGCTACACCTTC.

This sequence joins TRBV27 and TRBJ1-6; D might be TRBD1 (6 bases). This CDR3 region has 14 residues. CDR1 is MNHEY, CDR2 SMNVEV, per germline (reference sequence). The V and J ends lost 7 bases and 7 bases respectively, with 14 bases between them. CDR3 sequence reads: CASKEHRENSPLHF. The CDR3 bases are TGTGCCAGCAAGGAACACAGGGAGAATTCACCCCTCCACTTT.

The chain joins TRBV5-5 to TRBJ1-5; TRBD1 aligns across 8 bases. Germline V lookup: CDR1 SGHKS, CDR2 YYEKEE (reference sequence). The CDR3 length is 14 residues. J lost 5 bases, V lost 5 bases, and 6 bases had no gene match. In DNA, the CDR3 is TGTGCCAGCAGTTATGACAGGGGCGATCAGCCCCAGCATTTT. It specifies CASSYDRGDQPQHF.